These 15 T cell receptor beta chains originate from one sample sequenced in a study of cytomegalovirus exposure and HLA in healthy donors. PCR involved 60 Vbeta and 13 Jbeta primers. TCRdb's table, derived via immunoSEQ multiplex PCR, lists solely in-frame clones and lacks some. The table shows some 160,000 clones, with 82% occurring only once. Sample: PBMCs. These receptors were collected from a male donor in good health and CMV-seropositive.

CDR3 protein: CASSTRQGSAQPQHF. Here the CDR3 DNA reads TGTGCCAGCAGCACCCGACAGGGGTCGGCTCAGCCCCAGCATTTT. V is TRBV7-2 and J is TRBJ1-5; the match to TRBD1 covers 8 bases. The germline V gene has CDR1 SGHTA and CDR2 FQGNSA. V was pared by 5 bases and J by 6 bases, with 9 bases of the junction left unmatched. This CDR3 is 15 amino acids long.

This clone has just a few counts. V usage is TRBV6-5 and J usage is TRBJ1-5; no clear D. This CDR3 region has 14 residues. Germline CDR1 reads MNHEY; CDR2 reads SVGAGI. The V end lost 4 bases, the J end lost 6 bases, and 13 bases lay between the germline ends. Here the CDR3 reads CASSSVNSGQPQHF. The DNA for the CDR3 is TGTGCCAGCAGTTCCGTAAACAGCGGTCAGCCCCAGCATTTT.

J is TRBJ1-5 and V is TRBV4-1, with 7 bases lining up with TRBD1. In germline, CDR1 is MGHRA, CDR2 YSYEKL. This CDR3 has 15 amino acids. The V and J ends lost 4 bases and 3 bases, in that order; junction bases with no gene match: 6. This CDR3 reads CASSLSGQFNQPQHF. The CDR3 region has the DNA TGCGCCAGCAGCCTTTCGGGACAGTTCAATCAGCCCCAGCATTTT.

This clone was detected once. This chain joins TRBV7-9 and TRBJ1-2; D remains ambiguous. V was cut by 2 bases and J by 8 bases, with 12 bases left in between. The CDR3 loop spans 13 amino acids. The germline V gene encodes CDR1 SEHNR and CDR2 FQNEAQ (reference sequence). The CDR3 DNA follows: TGTGCCAGCAGCTTAAGGCAGGTTGTGGGCTACACCTTC. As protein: CASSLRQVVGYTF. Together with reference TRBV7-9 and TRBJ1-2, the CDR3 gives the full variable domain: DTGVSQNPRHKITKRGQNVTFRCDPISEHNRLYWYRQTLGQGPEFLTYFQNEAQLEKSRLLSDRFSAERPKGSFSTLEIQRTEQGDSAMYLCASSLRQVVGYTFGSGTRLTVV.

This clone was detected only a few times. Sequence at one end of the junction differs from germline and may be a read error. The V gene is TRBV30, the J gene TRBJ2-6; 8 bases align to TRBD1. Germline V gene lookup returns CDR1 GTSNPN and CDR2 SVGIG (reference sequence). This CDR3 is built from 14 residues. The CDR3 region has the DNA TGTGCCTGGACAGGGGGCTCTGGGGCCAACGGCCTGACTTTC. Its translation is CAWTGGSGANGLTF.

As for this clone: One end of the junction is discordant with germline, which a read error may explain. The CDR3 sequence: CASSHGTVPATF. CDR3 coding DNA: TGTGCCAGCAGCCACGGGACAGTTCCTGCGACTTTT. The chain joins TRBV13 to TRBJ2-3, with 7 nucleotides matching TRBD1. Germline loops: CDR1 PRHDT, CDR2 FYEKMQ (reference sequence). This CDR3 spans 12 amino acids.

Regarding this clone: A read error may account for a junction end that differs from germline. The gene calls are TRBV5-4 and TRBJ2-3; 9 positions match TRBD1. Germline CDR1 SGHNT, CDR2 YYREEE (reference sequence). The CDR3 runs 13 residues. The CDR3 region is CAGNRGPASPQWF. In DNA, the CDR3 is TGTGCCGGAAACAGGGGGCCGGCCTCCCCCCAGTGGTTT. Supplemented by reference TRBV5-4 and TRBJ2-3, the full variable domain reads ETGVTQSPTHLIKTRGQQVTLRCSSQSGHNTVSWYQQALGQGPQFIFQYYREEENGRGNFPPRFSGLQFPNYSSELNVNALELDDSALYLCAGNRGPASPQWFGPGTRLTVL.

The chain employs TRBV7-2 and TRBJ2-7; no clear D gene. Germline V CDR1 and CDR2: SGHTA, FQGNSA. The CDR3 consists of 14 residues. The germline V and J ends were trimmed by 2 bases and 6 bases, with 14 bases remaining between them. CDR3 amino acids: CASSLLELIGEQYF. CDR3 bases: TGTGCCAGCAGCTTACTAGAGTTAATTGGCGAGCAGTACTTC. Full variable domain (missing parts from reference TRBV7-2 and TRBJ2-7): GAGVSQSPSNKVTEKGKDVELRCDPISGHTALYWYRQSLGQGLEFLIYFQGNSAPDKSGLPSDRFSAERTGGSVSTLTIQRTQQEDSAVYLCASSLLELIGEQYFGPGTRLTVT.

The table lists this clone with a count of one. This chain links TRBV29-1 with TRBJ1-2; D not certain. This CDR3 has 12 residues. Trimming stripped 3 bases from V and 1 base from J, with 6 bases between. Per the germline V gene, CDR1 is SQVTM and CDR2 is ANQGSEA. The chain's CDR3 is CSVDRINYGYTF. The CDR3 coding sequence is TGCAGCGTTGACAGGATTAACTATGGCTACACCTTC.

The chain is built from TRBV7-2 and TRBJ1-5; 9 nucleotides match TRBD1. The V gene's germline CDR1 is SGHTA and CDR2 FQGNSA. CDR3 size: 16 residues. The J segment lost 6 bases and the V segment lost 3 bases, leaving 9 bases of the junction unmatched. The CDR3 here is CASSLIALQGAQPQHF. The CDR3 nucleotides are TGTGCCAGCAGCTTGATAGCCTTACAGGGGGCTCAGCCCCAGCATTTT.

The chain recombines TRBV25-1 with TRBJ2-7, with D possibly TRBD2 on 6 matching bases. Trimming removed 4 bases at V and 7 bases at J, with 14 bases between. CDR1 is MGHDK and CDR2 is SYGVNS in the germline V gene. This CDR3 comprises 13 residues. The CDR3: CASSADPGGEQYF. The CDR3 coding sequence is TGTGCCAGCAGTGCGGACCCCGGGGGTGAGCAGTACTTC.

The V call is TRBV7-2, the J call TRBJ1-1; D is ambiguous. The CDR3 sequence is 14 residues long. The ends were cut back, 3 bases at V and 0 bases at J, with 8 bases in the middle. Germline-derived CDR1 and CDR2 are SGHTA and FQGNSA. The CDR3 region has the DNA TGTGCCAGCAGCTTTGATGAGATGAACACTGAAGCTTTCTTT. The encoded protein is CASSFDEMNTEAFF.

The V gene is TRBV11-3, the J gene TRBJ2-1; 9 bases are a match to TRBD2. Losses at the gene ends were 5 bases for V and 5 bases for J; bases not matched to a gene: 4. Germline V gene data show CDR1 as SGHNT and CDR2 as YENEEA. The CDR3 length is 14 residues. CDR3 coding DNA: TGTGCCAGCAGCACGGGACTAGCCCACAATGAGCAGTTCTTC. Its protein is CASSTGLAHNEQFF. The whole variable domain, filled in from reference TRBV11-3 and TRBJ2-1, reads EAGVVQSPRYKIIEKKQPVAFWCNPISGHNTLYWYLQNLGQGPELLIRYENEEAVDDSQLPKDRFSAERLKGVDSTLKIQPAELGDSAVYLCASSTGLAHNEQFFGPGTRLTVL.

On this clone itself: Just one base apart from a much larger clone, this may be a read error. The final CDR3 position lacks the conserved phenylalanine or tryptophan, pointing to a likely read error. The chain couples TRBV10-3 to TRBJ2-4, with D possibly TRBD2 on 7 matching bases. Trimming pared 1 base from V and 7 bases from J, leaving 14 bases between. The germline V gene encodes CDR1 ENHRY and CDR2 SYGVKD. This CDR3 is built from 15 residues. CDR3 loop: CAISEWEGEVNIQYL. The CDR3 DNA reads TGTGCCATCAGTGAGTGGGAGGGGGAGGTCAACATTCAGTACCTC.

CDR3 in DNA: TGTGCCAGCGCCGTATTACAGGGCTATGGCTACACCTTC. Protein: CASAVLQGYGYTF. V is TRBV21-1 and J is TRBJ1-2; TRBD1, as called in the table, went unchecked against the DNA. TRBV21-1 is tagged as a pseudogene. This CDR3 is built from 13 residues.